This T cell receptor (beta chain) was obtained from a study of CD8+CD57+ T cells in acquired aplastic anemia. Notes on the study in general: Patients showed no significant difference from controls in CD8+ Simpson's diversity.

The CDR3 is 15 amino acids. J lost 1 base, V lost 4 bases, and 3 bases had no gene match. Looked up from germline, CDR1 is MGHDK and CDR2 is SYGVNS. TCR beta VDJ and CDR3 profiling used genomic DNA as template. TCRdb fed the reads into MiXCR, producing one record per CDR3 protein. The table has about 160,000 distinct CDR3 sequences, over 40% seen once; the top ten hold about 2.9%. All patients picked for sequencing had shown, by flow cytometry, an expansion of CD8+CD57+ cells. At the time of blood sampling, patients had not yet received any therapy. This clonotype was counted only a few times. Its antigen is not known.

Sequenced sample: sorted CD4+, CD8+, or CD8+CD57+ T cells (not recorded which) from PBMCs. This sequence joins TRBV25-1 and TRBJ1-1, with 10 positions matching TRBD1. This receptor was taken from a human donor with aplastic anemia. This CDR3 reads CASSGQGARNTEAFF. The CDR3 DNA reads as TGTGCCAGCAGTGGACAGGGGGCGCGGAACACTGAAGCTTTCTTT.